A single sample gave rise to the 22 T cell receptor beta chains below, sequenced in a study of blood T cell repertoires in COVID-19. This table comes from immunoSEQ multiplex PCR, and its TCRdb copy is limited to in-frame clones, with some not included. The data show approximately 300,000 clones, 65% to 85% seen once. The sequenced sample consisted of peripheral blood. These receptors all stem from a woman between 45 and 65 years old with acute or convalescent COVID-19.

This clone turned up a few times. CDR3 protein: CASSWGGEKLFF. In DNA, the CDR3 is TGTGCCAGCAGTTGGGGGGGGGAAAAACTGTTTTTT. The V gene is TRBV6-5, the J gene TRBJ1-4, with TRBD1 as a possible D gene (5 bases). The ends were cut back, 4 bases at V and 8 bases at J, with 8 bases in the middle. In germline, CDR1 is MNHEY, CDR2 SVGAGI. The CDR3 is made up of 12 amino acids.

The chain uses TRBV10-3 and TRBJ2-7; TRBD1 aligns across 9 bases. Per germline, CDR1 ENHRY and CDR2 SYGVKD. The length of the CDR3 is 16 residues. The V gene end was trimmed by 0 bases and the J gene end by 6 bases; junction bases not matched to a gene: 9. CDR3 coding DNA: TGTGCCATCAGTGAGTCCGCCGGGACAGGGCTCCCCGAGCAGTACTTC. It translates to CAISESAGTGLPEQYF.

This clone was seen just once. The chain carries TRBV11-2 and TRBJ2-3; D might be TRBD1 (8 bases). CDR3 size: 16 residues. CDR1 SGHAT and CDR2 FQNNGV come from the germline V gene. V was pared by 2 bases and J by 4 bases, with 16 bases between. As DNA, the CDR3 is TGTGCCAGCAGCTTATCCCTCACAGGGGGGGCAGATACGCAGTATTTT. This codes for CASSLSLTGGADTQYF.

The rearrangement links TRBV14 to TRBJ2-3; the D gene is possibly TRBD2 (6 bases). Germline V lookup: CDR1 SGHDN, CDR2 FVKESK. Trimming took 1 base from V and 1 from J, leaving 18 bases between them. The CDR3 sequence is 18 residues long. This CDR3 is CASSQGRYAGLGTDTQYF. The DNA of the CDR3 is TGTGCCAGCAGCCAAGGACGCTACGCGGGGTTGGGCACAGATACGCAGTATTTT.

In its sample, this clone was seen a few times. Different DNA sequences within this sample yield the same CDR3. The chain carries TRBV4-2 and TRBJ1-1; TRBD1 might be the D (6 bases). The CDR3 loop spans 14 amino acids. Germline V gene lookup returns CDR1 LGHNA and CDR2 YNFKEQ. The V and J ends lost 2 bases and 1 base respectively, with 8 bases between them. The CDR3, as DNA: TGTGCCAGCAGCCAAACAGGGAAGAACACTGAAGCTTTCTTT. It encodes CASSQTGKNTEAFF.

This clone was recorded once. In nucleotides, the CDR3 is TGTGCCTGGACCTCCTTGGGAGGGGGAGAAAACATTCAGTACTTC. Its translation is CAWTSLGGGENIQYF. The rearrangement links TRBV30 to TRBJ2-4, with D possibly being TRBD2 (7 bases). Trimming stripped 4 bases from V and 5 bases from J, with 18 bases between. CDR1 GTSNPN and CDR2 SVGIG come from the germline V gene (reference sequence). The CDR3 sequence is 15 residues long.

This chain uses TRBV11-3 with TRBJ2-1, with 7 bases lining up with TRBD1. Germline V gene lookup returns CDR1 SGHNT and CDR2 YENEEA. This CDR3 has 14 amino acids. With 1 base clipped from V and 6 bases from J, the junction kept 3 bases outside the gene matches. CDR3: CASSLGTGANEQFF. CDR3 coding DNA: TGTGCCAGCAGCTTAGGAACAGGGGCCAATGAGCAGTTCTTC.

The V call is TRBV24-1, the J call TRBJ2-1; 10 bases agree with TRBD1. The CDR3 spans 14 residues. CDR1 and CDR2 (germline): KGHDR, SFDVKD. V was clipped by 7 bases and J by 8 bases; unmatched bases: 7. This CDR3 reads CATRGTGEGDEQFF. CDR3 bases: TGTGCCACCAGGGGGACAGGGGAAGGGGATGAGCAGTTCTTC.

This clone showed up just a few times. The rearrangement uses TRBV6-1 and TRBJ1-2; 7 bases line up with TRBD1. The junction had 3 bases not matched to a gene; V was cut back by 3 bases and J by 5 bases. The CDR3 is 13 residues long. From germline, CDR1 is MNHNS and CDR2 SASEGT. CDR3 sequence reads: CASSDTGEYGYTF. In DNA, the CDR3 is TGTGCCAGCAGTGATACAGGGGAATATGGCTACACCTTC.

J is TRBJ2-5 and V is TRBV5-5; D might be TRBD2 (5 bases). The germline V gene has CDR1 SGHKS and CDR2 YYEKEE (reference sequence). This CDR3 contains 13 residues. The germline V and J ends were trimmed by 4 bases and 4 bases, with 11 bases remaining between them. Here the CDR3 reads CASSTLAGETQYF. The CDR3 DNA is TGTGCCAGCAGCACGTTGGCGGGAGAGACCCAGTACTTC.

The CDR3: CASSLGGSRGTEAFF. Written as DNA, the CDR3 is TGCGCCAGCAGCTTGGGTGGCAGTAGGGGCACTGAAGCTTTCTTT. This sequence joins TRBV5-1 and TRBJ1-1; perhaps TRBD1 as D (5 bases). Germline V gene lookup returns CDR1 SGHRS and CDR2 YFSETQ. V was cut by 0 bases and J by 4 bases, with 13 bases left in between. The CDR3 has 15 amino acids.

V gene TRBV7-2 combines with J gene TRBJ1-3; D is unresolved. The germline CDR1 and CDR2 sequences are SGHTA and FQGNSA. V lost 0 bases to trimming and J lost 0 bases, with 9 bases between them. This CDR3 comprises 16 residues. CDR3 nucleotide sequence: TGTGCCAGCAGCTTAGCGGTGGCCTTCTCTGGAAACACCATATATTTT. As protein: CASSLAVAFSGNTIYF. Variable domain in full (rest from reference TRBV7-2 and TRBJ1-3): GAGVSQSPSNKVTEKGKDVELRCDPISGHTALYWYRQSLGQGLEFLIYFQGNSAPDKSGLPSDRFSAERTGGSVSTLTIQRTQQEDSAVYLCASSLAVAFSGNTIYFGEGSWLTVV.

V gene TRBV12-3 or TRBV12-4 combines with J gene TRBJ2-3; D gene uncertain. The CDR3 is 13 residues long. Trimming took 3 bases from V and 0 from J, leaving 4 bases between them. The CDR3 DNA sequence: TGTGCCAGCAGTTTCCTGAGCACAGATACGCAGTATTTT. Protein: CASSFLSTDTQYF.

This chain's CDR3 is CSVAHGGQETQYF. DNA for the CDR3: TGCAGCGTTGCCCACGGGGGGCAAGAGACCCAGTACTTC. This chain joins TRBV29-1 and TRBJ2-5, with 7 bases lining up with TRBD2. The CDR3 contains 13 residues. The junction had 4 bases not matched to a gene; V was cut back by 4 bases and J by 2 bases. Germline-derived CDR1 and CDR2 are SQVTM and ANQGSEA. Together with reference TRBV29-1 and TRBJ2-5, the CDR3 gives the full variable domain: SAVISQKPSRDICQRGTSLTIQCQVDSQVTMMFWYRQQPGQSLTLIATANQGSEATYESGFVIDKFPISRPNLTFSTLTVSNMSPEDSSIYLCSVAHGGQETQYFGPGTRLLVL.

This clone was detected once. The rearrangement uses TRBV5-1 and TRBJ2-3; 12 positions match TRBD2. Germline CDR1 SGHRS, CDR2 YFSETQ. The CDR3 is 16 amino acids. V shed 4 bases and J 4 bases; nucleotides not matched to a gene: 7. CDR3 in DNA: TGCGCCAGCAGCCCCGGGACTAGCGGGTACTCAGATACGCAGTATTTT. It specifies CASSPGTSGYSDTQYF.

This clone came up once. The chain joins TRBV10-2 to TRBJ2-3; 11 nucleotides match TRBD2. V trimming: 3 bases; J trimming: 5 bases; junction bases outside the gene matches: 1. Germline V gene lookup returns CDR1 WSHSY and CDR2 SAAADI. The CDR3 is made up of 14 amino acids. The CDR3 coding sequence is TGCGCCAGCAGTGATAGCGGGGGGGTAGATACGCAGTATTTT. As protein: CASSDSGGVDTQYF.

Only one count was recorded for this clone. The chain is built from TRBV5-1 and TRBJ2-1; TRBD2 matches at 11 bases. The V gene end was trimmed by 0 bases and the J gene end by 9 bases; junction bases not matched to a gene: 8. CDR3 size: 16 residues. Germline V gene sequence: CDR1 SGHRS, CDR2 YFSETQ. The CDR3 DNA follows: TGCGCCAGCAGCTTGGGTCCTTTAGCGGGGGGGCTTGAGCAGTTCTTC. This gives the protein CASSLGPLAGGLEQFF. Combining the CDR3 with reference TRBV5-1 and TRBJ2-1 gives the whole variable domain KAGVTQTPRYLIKTRGQQVTLSCSPISGHRSVSWYQQTPGQGLQFLFEYFSETQRNKGNFPGRFSGRQFSNSRSEMNVSTLELGDSALYLCASSLGPLAGGLEQFFGPGTRLTVL.

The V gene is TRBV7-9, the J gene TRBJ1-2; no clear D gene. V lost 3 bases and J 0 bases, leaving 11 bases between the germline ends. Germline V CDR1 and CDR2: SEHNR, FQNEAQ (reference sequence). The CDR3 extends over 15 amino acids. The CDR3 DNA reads TGTGCCAGCAGCTTGAGACAAACACCTAACTATGGCTACACCTTC. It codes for CASSLRQTPNYGYTF.

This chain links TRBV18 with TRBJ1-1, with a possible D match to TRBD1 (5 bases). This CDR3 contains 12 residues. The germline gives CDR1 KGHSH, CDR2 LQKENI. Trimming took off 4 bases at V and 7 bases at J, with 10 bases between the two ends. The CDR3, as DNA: TGTGCCAGCTCACGCGGGGGTAGTGAAGCTTTCTTT. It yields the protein CASSRGGSEAFF.

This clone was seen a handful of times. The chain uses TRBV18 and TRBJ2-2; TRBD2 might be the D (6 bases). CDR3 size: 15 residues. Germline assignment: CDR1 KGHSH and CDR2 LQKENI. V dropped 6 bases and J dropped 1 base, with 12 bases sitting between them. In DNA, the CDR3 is TGTGCCAGCTCGCGCGGGGAGGTGAACACCGGGGAGCTGTTTTTT. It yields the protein CASSRGEVNTGELFF.

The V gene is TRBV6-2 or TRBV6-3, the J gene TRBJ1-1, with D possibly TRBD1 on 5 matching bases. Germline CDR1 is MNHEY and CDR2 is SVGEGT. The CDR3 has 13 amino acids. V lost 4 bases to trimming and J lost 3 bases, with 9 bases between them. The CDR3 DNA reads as TGTGCCAGCAGTTCATTCAGGGACACTGAAGCTTTCTTT. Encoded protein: CASSSFRDTEAFF.

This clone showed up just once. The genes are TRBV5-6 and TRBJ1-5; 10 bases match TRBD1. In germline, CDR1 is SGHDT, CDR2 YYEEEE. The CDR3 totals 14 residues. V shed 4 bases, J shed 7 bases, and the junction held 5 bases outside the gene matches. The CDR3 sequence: CASSPWTGGQPQHF. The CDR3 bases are TGTGCCAGCAGCCCGTGGACAGGGGGACAGCCCCAGCATTTT.